This passage covers 15 T cell receptor beta chains from one sample sequenced in a study of blood T cell repertoires in COVID-19. Profiling relied on immunoSEQ multiplex PCR, and the TCRdb table lists in-frame clones only, not all of them. The table shows about 220,000 clones, with around 85% occurring only once. The sample comprised peripheral blood. Receptors originate from a woman in her 70s with COVID-19, enrolled during active disease.

The V and J genes are TRBV7-9 and TRBJ2-1; 8 bases line up with TRBD2. Trimming removed 2 bases from V and 0 bases from J; junction bases left unmatched: 6. Germline lookup yields CDR1 SEHNR and CDR2 FQNEAQ (reference sequence). This CDR3 has 17 amino acids. This chain's CDR3 is CASSLSASGLSYNEQFF. Here the CDR3 DNA reads TGTGCCAGCAGCTTATCCGCTAGCGGGCTCTCCTACAATGAGCAGTTCTTC. The full variable domain, in which reference TRBV7-9 and TRBJ2-1 provide the parts outside the CDR3, is DTGVSQNPRHKITKRGQNVTFRCDPISEHNRLYWYRQTLGQGPEFLTYFQNEAQLEKSRLLSDRFSAERPKGSFSTLEIQRTEQGDSAMYLCASSLSASGLSYNEQFFGPGTRLTVL.

J is TRBJ2-2 and V is TRBV10-3, with TRBD2 identical over 10 bases. V gave up 0 bases and J gave up 6 bases; unmatched junction bases: 1. CDR3 size: 15 residues. Germline V lookup: CDR1 ENHRY, CDR2 SYGVKD. The DNA for the CDR3 is TGTGCCATCAGTGAGTCAACTAGCGGGGCCGGGGAGCTGTTTTTT. As protein: CAISESTSGAGELFF.

Of note for this clone: Other DNA sequences in this sample translate to the same CDR3. This chain joins TRBV7-2 and TRBJ1-2, with a possible D match to TRBD1 (5 bases). In germline, CDR1 is SGHTA, CDR2 FQGNSA. The CDR3 is made up of 14 amino acids. Trimming took off 1 base at V and 4 bases at J, with 10 bases between the two ends. The CDR3 loop is CASSLGLGGYGYTF. The CDR3 nucleotides are TGTGCCAGCAGCTTAGGGTTGGGGGGCTATGGCTACACCTTC.

This clone was seen only a few times. The CDR3 reads CASSLGTGANYGYTF. DNA of the CDR3: TGCGCCAGCAGCTTAGGGACAGGGGCGAACTATGGCTACACCTTC. The chain carries TRBV5-1 and TRBJ1-2, with 10 bases fitting TRBD1. Germline values: CDR1 SGHRS, CDR2 YFSETQ. CDR3 size: 15 residues. Germline trimming cut 2 bases from V and 2 bases from J; bases unmatched to any gene: 3.

The rearrangement uses TRBV19 and TRBJ2-7; TRBD2 matches 10 bases. Trimming cost V 2 bases and J 5 bases; bases outside gene matches: 3. Germline values: CDR1 LNHDA, CDR2 SQIVND (reference sequence). This CDR3 has 14 amino acids. The CDR3, as DNA: TGTGCCAGTAGTATAACTAGCGGGACCCACGAGCAGTACTTC. Its translation: CASSITSGTHEQYF. The variable domain in full, with the rest retrieved from reference TRBV19 and TRBJ2-7, is DGGITQSPKYLFRKEGQNVTLSCEQNLNHDAMYWYRQDPGQGLRLIYYSQIVNDFQKGDIAEGYSVSREKKESFPLTVTSAQKNPTAFYLCASSITSGTHEQYFGPGTRLTVT.

The V gene is TRBV7-2, the J gene TRBJ2-4; 8 positions match TRBD2. Per the germline V gene, CDR1 is SGHTA and CDR2 is FQGNSA. J lost 6 bases, V lost 1 base, and 5 bases had no gene match. This CDR3 has 15 residues. The CDR3 spells CASSLGGLGGNIQYF. The CDR3 DNA reads as TGTGCCAGCAGCTTAGGGGGACTAGGGGGAAACATTCAGTACTTC.

The chain employs TRBV2 and TRBJ2-7, with 8 bases that match TRBD1. The CDR3 runs 15 residues. Trimming removed 5 bases from V and 0 bases from J; junction bases left unmatched: 6. CDR1 is SNHLY, CDR2 FYNNEI, per germline. The CDR3 region is CASSSGQVSSYEQYF. Here the CDR3 DNA reads TGTGCCAGCAGTTCGGGACAGGTGAGCTCCTACGAGCAGTACTTC.

The rearrangement uses TRBV6-5 and TRBJ2-7; possible D gene TRBD1, 6 bases. The CDR3 contains 13 residues. The germline V gene encodes CDR1 MNHEY and CDR2 SVGAGI. The V and J ends lost 1 base and 5 bases respectively, with 9 bases between them. The CDR3 region is CASSYFGTNEQYF. In DNA form, the CDR3 reads TGTGCCAGCAGTTACTTTGGGACAAACGAGCAGTACTTC.

The V call is TRBV5-6, the J call TRBJ2-3; 10 nucleotides line up with TRBD2. Trimming at V came to 2 bases and at J to 13 bases, leaving 10 bases not matched to a gene. This CDR3 has 14 residues. CDR1 is SGHDT, CDR2 YYEEEE, per germline. The CDR3 protein is CASSLGAGGLIEYF. In DNA form, the CDR3 reads TGTGCCAGCAGCTTAGGAGCGGGGGGGCTCATAGAGTATTTT.

This chain connects TRBV29-1 to TRBJ1-2; TRBD1 might be the D (5 bases). V lost 3 bases and J 5 bases, leaving 13 bases between the germline ends. The germline CDR1 and CDR2 sequences are SQVTM and ANQGSEA. This CDR3 is 13 amino acids long. CDR3 in amino acids: CSVEPIRDYGYTF. The CDR3 bases are TGCAGCGTTGAGCCAATCAGGGATTATGGCTACACCTTC. The whole variable domain, remainder taken from reference TRBV29-1 and TRBJ1-2, is SAVISQKPSRDICQRGTSLTIQCQVDSQVTMMFWYRQQPGQSLTLIATANQGSEATYESGFVIDKFPISRPNLTFSTLTVSNMSPEDSSIYLCSVEPIRDYGYTFGSGTRLTVV.

The chain combines TRBV30 with TRBJ1-3; D unresolved. Germline CDR1 and CDR2: GTSNPN and SVGIG (reference sequence). V was trimmed by 4 bases and J by 0 bases, leaving 10 bases between them. This CDR3 has 14 residues. The CDR3 loop reads CAWTAGNSGNTIYF. The CDR3 nucleotides read TGTGCCTGGACAGCGGGGAACTCTGGAAACACCATATATTTT.

This chain links TRBV27 with TRBJ1-6; the match to TRBD1 covers 10 bases. This CDR3 is 15 amino acids long. V shed 5 bases and J 11 bases; nucleotides not matched to a gene: 9. Germline V CDR1 and CDR2: MNHEY, SMNVEV (reference sequence). The CDR3 DNA follows: TGTGCCAGCAGTCCCACTTGGACAGGGGGAACACCCCTCCACTTT. Protein sequence: CASSPTWTGGTPLHF.

V usage is TRBV6-6 and J usage is TRBJ1-5, with TRBD1 identical over 9 bases. V was clipped by 5 bases and J by 3 bases; unmatched bases: 11. This CDR3 region has 17 residues. Per the germline V gene, CDR1 is MNHNY and CDR2 is SVGAGI (reference sequence). The CDR3 region has the DNA TGTGCCAGCAGTCCAAGATCCGGGACAGGGTTCAATCAGCCCCAGCATTTT. Its protein product is CASSPRSGTGFNQPQHF.

The genes are TRBV18 and TRBJ1-1; no reliable D call. Germline CDR1 KGHSH, CDR2 LQKENI. The CDR3 is 14 amino acids. V lost 2 bases and J 3 bases, leaving 10 bases between the germline ends. DNA for the CDR3: TGTGCCAGCTCACCAGCGAGTCTGGACACTGAAGCTTTCTTT. Its protein product is CASSPASLDTEAFF. The entire variable domain, with the rest obtained from reference TRBV18 and TRBJ1-1, is as follows: NAGVMQNPRHLVRRRGQEARLRCSPMKGHSHVYWYRQLPEEGLKFMVYLQKENIIDESGMPKERFSAEFPKEGPSILRIQQVVRGDSAAYFCASSPASLDTEAFFGQGTRLTVV.

This chain links TRBV7-2 with TRBJ1-2, with D maybe TRBD1 (6 bases). V lost 5 bases and J lost 0, with 13 bases in between. The CDR3 is made up of 15 amino acids. Germline CDR1 is SGHTA and CDR2 is FQGNSA. The CDR3 DNA sequence: TGTGCCAGCAGCAACGACAGGAATGCTAACTATGGCTACACCTTC. Its protein product is CASSNDRNANYGYTF.